The 20 T cell receptor beta chains below all came from one sample that was sequenced in a study of T cell repertoires in cytomegalovirus infection. A single record per CDR3 protein comes from TCRdb applying MiXCR to the reads. The sample consists of approximately 100,000 distinct CDR3 sequences, roughly 41% of them appearing once. Antigens of these TCRs are unknown. The sequences come from CD8+ T cells from cultured PBMCs, collected from culture after CMV antigen stimulation. The source is a human donor in good health (CMV status not recorded). Some clones in this sample may be carry-over from other donors' samples.

The table lists this clonotype with a few counts. J is TRBJ2-1 and V is TRBV12-3 or TRBV12-4; D may be TRBD1 (5 bases). V shed 4 bases and J shed 6 bases, with 16 bases lying between them. The CDR3 is 15 residues long. The CDR3 spells CASSWGQVPFNEQFF. In DNA, the CDR3 is TGTGCCAGCAGTTGGGGCCAGGTTCCTTTCAATGAGCAGTTCTTC.

This sequence joins TRBV20-1 and TRBJ2-3; 8 bases are a match to TRBD2. CDR1 and CDR2 (germline): DFQATT, SNEGSKA (reference sequence). The length of the CDR3 is 14 residues. V lost 1 base, J lost 0 bases, and 0 bases stayed unmatched. DNA for the CDR3: TGCAGTGCTAGAGGACTAGCGAGCACAGATACGCAGTATTTT. Its translation is CSARGLASTDTQYF.

V and J are TRBV27 and TRBJ2-2, with 8 bases lining up with TRBD1. This CDR3 is built from 15 residues. The V segment lost 3 bases and the J segment 5 bases; nucleotides outside the gene matches: 5. Germline V gene data show CDR1 as MNHEY and CDR2 as SMNVEV (reference sequence). The CDR3 spells CASSFQGARTGELFF. The CDR3 coding sequence is TGTGCCAGCAGTTTCCAGGGGGCGAGGACCGGGGAGCTGTTTTTT.

This clonotype was detected many times. This chain connects TRBV12-3 or TRBV12-4 to TRBJ1-6, with TRBD1 matching over 7 bases. Germline trimming cut 6 bases from V and 9 bases from J; bases unmatched to any gene: 8. The CDR3 is 14 amino acids. CDR3 protein: CASRLKGASSPLHF. CDR3 nucleotides: TGTGCCAGCAGGTTAAAGGGGGCGAGTTCACCCCTCCACTTT.

The chain combines TRBV19 with TRBJ2-5, with D hard to call. The germline V gene encodes CDR1 LNHDA and CDR2 SQIVND (reference sequence). Between the trimmed V and J ends, which lost 0 bases and 5 bases, there was a span of 4 bases. CDR3 length: 12 amino acids. The CDR3 DNA reads TGTGCCAGTAGTATAGATCCCGAGACCCAGTACTTC. Its protein product is CASSIDPETQYF.

The chain links TRBV18 to TRBJ2-7; 11 bases line up with TRBD1. The CDR3 loop spans 16 amino acids. Germline lookup yields CDR1 KGHSH and CDR2 LQKENI. Trimming took 0 bases from V and 6 from J; bases not matched to a gene: 7. The CDR3: CASSPPPGQGAFEQYF. CDR3 nucleotides: TGTGCCAGCTCACCACCCCCCGGACAGGGGGCCTTCGAGCAGTACTTC.

This sequence joins TRBV4-1 and TRBJ1-2; perhaps TRBD1 as D (6 bases). Germline-derived CDR1 and CDR2 are MGHRA and YSYEKL. CDR3 length equals 15 residues. Trimming pared 0 bases from V and 4 bases from J, leaving 12 bases between. CDR3 bases: TGCGCCAGCAGCCAAGATCGGGGGGCTGGCTATGGCTACACCTTC. Residues: CASSQDRGAGYGYTF.

This clonotype appeared a few times. The CDR3 DNA reads TGTGCCAGCAGTTACAGCGGGGGGGCCGTCGAGCAGTACTTC. Its translation: CASSYSGGAVEQYF. This chain uses TRBV6-5 with TRBJ2-7; 10 bases line up with TRBD2. With 2 bases clipped from V and 6 bases from J, the junction kept 4 bases outside the gene matches. The CDR3 covers 14 residues. Germline V gives CDR1 MNHEY, CDR2 SVGAGI.

The V call is TRBV6-1, the J call TRBJ2-3, with D perhaps matching TRBD1 (8 bases). The V end lost 5 bases, the J end lost 2 bases, and 26 bases lay between the germline ends. The germline V gene has CDR1 MNHNS and CDR2 SASEGT. This CDR3 is built from 19 residues. The CDR3 DNA follows: TGTGCCAGCAGTCAGCGGGACAGGCAACCCCCATACTTCACAGATACGCAGTATTTT. Protein sequence: CASSQRDRQPPYFTDTQYF.

This clonotype was counted only a few times. The V gene is TRBV7-9, the J gene TRBJ2-2; D perhaps matches TRBD2 (6 bases). The CDR3 covers 16 residues. Trimming pared 1 base from V and 1 base from J, leaving 10 bases between. The germline V gene encodes CDR1 SEHNR and CDR2 FQNEAQ (reference sequence). CDR3 amino acids: CASSLEHGGNTGELFF. The CDR3 nucleotides are TGTGCCAGCAGCTTAGAACACGGGGGGAACACCGGGGAGCTGTTTTTT.

At least ten counts were recorded for this clonotype. The chain is built from TRBV7-9 and TRBJ2-3; unclear D gene. The V end was cut by 5 bases, the J end by 1 base, with 10 bases between. Germline V gene lookup returns CDR1 SEHNR and CDR2 FQNEAQ (reference sequence). There are 14 residues in the CDR3. Here the CDR3 reads CASSPPGGTDTQYF. CDR3 nucleotide sequence: TGTGCCAGCAGCCCCCCGGGTGGCACAGATACGCAGTATTTT.

CDR3 nucleotide sequence: TGTGCCACCAGTGACTTAGGGGGATCTTCTAACAATGAGCAGTTCTTC. Protein sequence: CATSDLGGSSNNEQFF. J is TRBJ2-1 and V is TRBV24-1, with D perhaps TRBD1 (6 bases). The CDR3 covers 16 residues. The germline V gene encodes CDR1 KGHDR and CDR2 SFDVKD. V was clipped by 4 bases and J by 5 bases, with 17 bases between them.

This clonotype is a singleton in its sample. This chain links TRBV12-3 or TRBV12-4 with TRBJ1-1, with D perhaps matching TRBD1 (5 bases). Deletions cut 11 bases from V and 0 bases from J, with 10 bases between. The CDR3 is made up of 12 amino acids. CDR3 loop: CAETGLNTEAFF. In DNA form, the CDR3 reads TGTGCCGAGACGGGGCTGAACACTGAAGCTTTCTTT.

The chain joins TRBV5-5 to TRBJ2-1; 8 nucleotides line up with TRBD2. The CDR3 runs to 17 residues. CDR1 and CDR2 from the germline V gene are SGHKS and YYEKEE (reference sequence). Trimming took 4 bases from V and 2 from J; bases not matched to a gene: 11. For the CDR3, the DNA is TGTGCCAGCAGCCCGGAGGATAGCGGGGCTGCCTACAATGAGCAGTTCTTC. It yields the protein CASSPEDSGAAYNEQFF.

The CDR3 DNA is TGTGCCAGCTCACCACTCAGGGGTCGGTACGAGCAGTACTTC. Amino acids: CASSPLRGRYEQYF. This rearrangement joins TRBV18 to TRBJ2-7; TRBD1 might be the D (6 bases). Germline values: CDR1 KGHSH, CDR2 LQKENI. Trimming took off 1 base at V and 4 bases at J, with 11 bases between the two ends. The length of the CDR3 is 14 residues.

This chain links TRBV12-3 or TRBV12-4 with TRBJ2-3; D ambiguous. This CDR3 spans 15 amino acids. Trimming shortened V by 3 bases and J by 2 bases, and 12 bases separated the two germline ends. The CDR3 sequence is CASSLESNNTDTQYF. The CDR3 DNA is TGTGCCAGCAGTTTGGAGTCCAACAACACAGATACGCAGTATTTT.

The V and J genes are TRBV2 and TRBJ2-1, with D perhaps given as TRBD1 or TRBD2 (5 bases each). Germline V lookup: CDR1 SNHLY, CDR2 FYNNEI. The ends were cut back, 6 bases at V and 5 bases at J, with 20 bases in the middle. The CDR3 runs to 16 residues. In DNA form, the CDR3 reads TGTGCCAGCAGCGCTCTTCCGGGCCAGGGAGACAATGAGCAGTTCTTC. This sequence encodes CASSALPGQGDNEQFF.

This clonotype showed up just a few times. This sequence joins TRBV4-2 and TRBJ2-1; D unclear. Germline V gene sequence: CDR1 LGHNA, CDR2 YNFKEQ. Trimming left V 0 bases short and J 3 bases short, with 9 bases between. The CDR3 extends over 15 amino acids. CDR3 nucleotide sequence: TGTGCCAGCAGCCAAGATCTCTCCGGCTACAATGAGCAGTTCTTC. The encoded protein is CASSQDLSGYNEQFF.

The chain couples TRBV28 to TRBJ1-1; the D gene is possibly TRBD1 (5 bases). Trimming shortened V by 3 bases and J by 5 bases, and 13 bases separated the two germline ends. Germline assignment: CDR1 MDHEN and CDR2 SYDVKM. The CDR3 runs to 14 residues. In nucleotides, the CDR3 is TGTGCCAGCAGTTTTGCGGGGGGAACTACTGAAGCTTTCTTT. As protein: CASSFAGGTTEAFF.

The gene calls are TRBV7-9 and TRBJ2-4; D possibly corresponds to TRBD1 (5 bases). The CDR3 has 14 residues. CDR1 is SEHNR and CDR2 is FQNEAQ in the germline V gene (reference sequence). V gave up 5 bases and J gave up 8 bases, with 16 bases separating them. The CDR3 spells CASSEDLGADIQYF. In DNA, the CDR3 is TGTGCCAGCAGCGAAGACTTAGGGGCGGACATTCAGTACTTC.